This paragraph covers one T cell receptor beta chain sequence. This CDR3 has 15 amino acids. Germline CDR1 and CDR2: MNHEY and SVGEGT. V was clipped by 6 bases and J by 1 base; unmatched bases: 4. Authors' processing steps: How many nucleated cells were present was estimated from reference gene primer amplification. Measured with immunoSEQ multiplex PCR; TCRdb has only the in-frame clones, and not every one. Clone size and the V and J calls come from that table; the DNA yielded D and trimming. The repertoire holds 90,000 to 150,000 clones, 80% to 90% seen once, with roughly 10% in the top ten. This record comes from a study of blood T cell repertoires in COVID-19. Study background: The study drew acute and convalescent COVID-19 samples from the United States, Italy and Spain. T cells, B-cell-depleted T cells, or PBMCs provided the cDNA or gDNA that served as material.

The origin of this receptor is a human donor in a cohort sampled during active COVID-19. The specimen sequenced was peripheral blood. V is TRBV6-2 or TRBV6-3 and J is TRBJ2-3; TRBD2 aligns across 10 bases. As DNA, the CDR3 is TGTGCCAGCAGCTCTGGGACTAGCGGCACAGATACGCAGTATTTT. This sequence encodes CASSSGTSGTDTQYF.